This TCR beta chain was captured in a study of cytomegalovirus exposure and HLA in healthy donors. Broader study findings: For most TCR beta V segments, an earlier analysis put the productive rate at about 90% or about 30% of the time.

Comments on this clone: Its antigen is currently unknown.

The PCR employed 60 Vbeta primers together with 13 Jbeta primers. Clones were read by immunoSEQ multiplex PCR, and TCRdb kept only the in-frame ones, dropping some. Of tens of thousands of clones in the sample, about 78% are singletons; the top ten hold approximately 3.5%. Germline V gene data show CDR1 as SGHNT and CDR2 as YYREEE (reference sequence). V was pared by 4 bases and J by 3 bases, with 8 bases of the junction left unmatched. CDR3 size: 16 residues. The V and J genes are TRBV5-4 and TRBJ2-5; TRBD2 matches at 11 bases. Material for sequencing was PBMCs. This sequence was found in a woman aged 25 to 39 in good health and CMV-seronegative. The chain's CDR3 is CASSKVVAGGKETQYF. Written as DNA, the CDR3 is TGTGCCAGCAGCAAAGTGGTAGCGGGGGGGAAAGAGACCCAGTACTTC.